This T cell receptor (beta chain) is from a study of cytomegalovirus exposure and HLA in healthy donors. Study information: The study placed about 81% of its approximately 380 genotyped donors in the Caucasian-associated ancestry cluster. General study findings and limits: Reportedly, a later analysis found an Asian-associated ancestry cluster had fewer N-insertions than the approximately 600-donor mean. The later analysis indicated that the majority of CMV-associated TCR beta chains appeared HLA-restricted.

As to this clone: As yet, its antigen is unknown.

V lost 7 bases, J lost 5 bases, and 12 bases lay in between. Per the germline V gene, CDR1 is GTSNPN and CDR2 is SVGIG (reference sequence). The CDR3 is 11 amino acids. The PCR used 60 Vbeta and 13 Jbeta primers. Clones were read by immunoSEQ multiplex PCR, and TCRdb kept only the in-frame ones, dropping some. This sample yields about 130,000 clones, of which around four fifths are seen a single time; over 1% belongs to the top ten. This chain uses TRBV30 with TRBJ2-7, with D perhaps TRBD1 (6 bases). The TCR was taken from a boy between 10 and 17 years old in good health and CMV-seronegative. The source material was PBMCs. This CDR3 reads CASTRGHEQYF. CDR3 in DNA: TGTGCCTCGACCAGGGGCCACGAGCAGTACTTC.